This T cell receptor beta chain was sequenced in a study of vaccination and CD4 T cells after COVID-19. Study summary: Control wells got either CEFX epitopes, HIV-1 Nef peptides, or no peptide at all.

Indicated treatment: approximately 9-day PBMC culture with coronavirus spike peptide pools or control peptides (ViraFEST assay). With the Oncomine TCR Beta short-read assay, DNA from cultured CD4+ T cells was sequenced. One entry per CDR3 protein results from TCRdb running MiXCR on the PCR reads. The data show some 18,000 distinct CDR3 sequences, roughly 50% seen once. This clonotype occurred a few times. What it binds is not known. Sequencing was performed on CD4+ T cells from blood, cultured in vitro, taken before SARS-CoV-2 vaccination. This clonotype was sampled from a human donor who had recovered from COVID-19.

For the CDR3, the DNA is TGTGCCAGCAGCCCTTCCAGGACAAGGGGCAGAGAGACCCAGTACTTC. It codes for CASSPSRTRGRETQYF. This chain links TRBV12-3 or TRBV12-4 with TRBJ2-5; a weak D match, TRBD1 (5 bases). V shed 6 bases and J shed 4 bases, with 21 bases lying between them. This CDR3 region has 16 residues.